This T cell receptor beta chain was sequenced for a study of early stage breast cancer tumors. Overall study context: Average read coverage per sample was roughly 10-fold. General study points: Tumors had approximately 2.6-fold higher T cell density and higher clonality than adjacent normal breast tissue.

The protocol was immunoSEQ multiplex PCR, while the TCRdb copy is restricted to in-frame clones and leaves out a portion. The repertoire holds 25,000 to 35,000 clones, with roughly 80% as singletons. The CDR3 spans 17 residues. Per germline, CDR1 SQVTM and CDR2 ANQGSEA. V lost 0 bases and J 0 bases, leaving 15 bases between the germline ends. As for this clone: Its target is not known.

The sequencing sample was made of blood. The gene calls are TRBV29-1 and TRBJ2-4; tentatively, D is TRBD1 (5 bases). The clonotype originates from a person aged 40-50 years with breast cancer. CDR3 region: CSVEDQGSMGAKNIQYF. In DNA, the CDR3 is TGCAGCGTTGAAGATCAGGGATCAATGGGAGCCAAAAACATTCAGTACTTC.